The 20 T cell receptor beta chains presented below share a single source sample, sequenced in a study of blood T cell repertoires in COVID-19. Clones were sequenced by immunoSEQ multiplex PCR, and TCRdb holds only the in-frame ones, with some missing. The repertoire includes approximately 170,000 clones, roughly 90% of them detected once, and approximately 4% sits in the top ten. Sample: peripheral blood. All receptors come from a woman between 65 and 79 years old with acute or convalescent COVID-19.

V usage is TRBV6-1 and J usage is TRBJ1-2, with D tentatively TRBD1 (5 bases). V was clipped by 0 bases and J by 5 bases, with 10 bases between them. The CDR3 extends over 14 amino acids. Germline CDR1 reads MNHNS; CDR2 reads SASEGT. CDR3 DNA: TGTGCCAGCAGTGAAGCGCGCGGGGCGTATGGCTACACCTTC. Translation gives CASSEARGAYGYTF.

The chain employs TRBV19 and TRBJ2-5; a possible D gene is TRBD2 (6 bases). The CDR3 length is 13 residues. V lost 5 bases and J 1 base, leaving 8 bases between the germline ends. CDR1 LNHDA and CDR2 SQIVND come from the germline V gene (reference sequence). CDR3 region: CASSSGLQETQYF. CDR3 DNA sequence: TGTGCCAGTAGTTCGGGACTCCAAGAGACCCAGTACTTC.

The chain has TRBV4-1 and TRBJ1-4; 8 nucleotides agree with TRBD1. The germline V gene encodes CDR1 MGHRA and CDR2 YSYEKL. The CDR3 extends over 15 amino acids. V trimming: 0 bases; J trimming: 8 bases; junction bases outside the gene matches: 5. This chain's CDR3 is CASSQDETGVEKLFF. The CDR3 DNA is TGCGCCAGCAGCCAAGATGAGACAGGGGTCGAAAAACTGTTTTTT.

The chain joins TRBV3-1 (or the pseudogene TRBV3-2) to TRBJ2-3; D possibly corresponds to TRBD2 (6 bases). V was shortened by 1 base and J by 8 bases, with 7 bases between the two germline ends. Germline V gene sequence: CDR1 LGHDT, CDR2 YNNKEL (reference sequence). The CDR3 is made up of 12 amino acids. As DNA, the CDR3 is TGTGCCAGCAGCCAAGGGGAGGTTACGCAGTATTTT. It specifies CASSQGEVTQYF.

The chain couples TRBV27 to TRBJ1-1; D not certain. Germline V gene sequence: CDR1 MNHEY, CDR2 SMNVEV (reference sequence). The CDR3 contains 13 residues. V dropped 2 bases and J dropped 0 bases, with 4 bases sitting between them. In DNA, the CDR3 is TGTGCCAGCAGTTTAATCATGAACACTGAAGCTTTCTTT. Its translation is CASSLIMNTEAFF.

The chain employs TRBV5-1 and TRBJ2-5; no firm D call. The V end was cut by 9 bases, the J end by 4 bases, with 22 bases between. The germline CDR1 and CDR2 sequences are SGHRS and YFSETQ. The CDR3 totals 15 residues. The CDR3 loop reads CATSLNDPGGETQYF. CDR3 nucleotides: TGCGCCACCTCCTTGAACGACCCTGGCGGAGAGACCCAGTACTTC.

The chain is built from TRBV7-3 and TRBJ2-1, with 7 bases that match TRBD2. Trimming cost V 2 bases and J 2 bases; bases outside gene matches: 6. Germline CDR1 and CDR2: SGHTA and FQGTGA. The CDR3 extends over 16 amino acids. DNA of the CDR3: TGTGCCAGCAGCTTAGGGGGAGGGGCTGCCTACAATGAGCAGTTCTTC. Residues: CASSLGGGAAYNEQFF.

This clone appeared a single time. The chain joins TRBV6-6 to TRBJ2-7; D unresolved. The ends were cut back, 5 bases at V and 0 bases at J, with 17 bases in the middle. This CDR3 comprises 16 residues. Germline loops: CDR1 MNHNY, CDR2 SVGAGI (reference sequence). Here the CDR3 DNA reads TGTGCCAGCAGTCGATCAGTACCTCAGTCCTCCTACGAGCAGTACTTC. Its protein product is CASSRSVPQSSYEQYF.

V gene TRBV7-8 combines with J gene TRBJ1-2, with D perhaps TRBD1 (6 bases). CDR1 SGHVS and CDR2 FQNEAQ come from the germline V gene. V gave up 7 bases and J gave up 3 bases, with 15 bases separating them. This CDR3 is 14 amino acids long. CDR3 coding DNA: TGTGCCAGCACTCGATTGGGGGCCGACTATGGCTACACCTTC. Amino acid sequence: CASTRLGADYGYTF.

The CDR3 DNA is TGTGCCAGCAGCTTAGTGGCAGTTAACTATGGCTACACCTTC. Encoded protein: CASSLVAVNYGYTF. V is TRBV7-2 and J is TRBJ1-2; D gene ambiguous. V lost 1 base and J lost 1, with 7 bases in between. The germline gives CDR1 SGHTA, CDR2 FQGNSA. The CDR3 runs to 14 residues.

The CDR3 region has the DNA TGTGCCAGCAGCTTAGCCGGGACAGGGAAACTTACGCAGTATTTT. It translates to CASSLAGTGKLTQYF. The gene calls are TRBV7-8 and TRBJ2-3; TRBD1 aligns across 9 bases. This CDR3 has 15 residues. The germline CDR1 and CDR2 sequences are SGHVS and FQNEAQ. J gave up 8 bases and V 0 bases, and 6 bases lay outside the gene matches.

The chain is built from TRBV9 and TRBJ2-4; 10 nucleotides agree with TRBD2. Germline CDR1 and CDR2: SGDLS and YYNGEE. The CDR3 extends over 18 amino acids. Unmatched junction bases numbered 9, after V lost 2 bases and J lost 1 base. The CDR3 spells CASSVGLADRRAKNIQYF. The CDR3 DNA reads as TGTGCCAGCAGCGTCGGACTAGCGGATCGACGGGCCAAAAACATTCAGTACTTC.

The chain recombines TRBV7-2 with TRBJ1-2, with 8 bases aligning to TRBD1. V shed 1 base and J 7 bases; nucleotides not matched to a gene: 8. Germline assignment: CDR1 SGHTA and CDR2 FQGNSA. The CDR3 length is 15 residues. The CDR3 coding sequence is TGTGCCAGCAGCTTAGGGCCAGGGGGCGTCTCTGGCTACACCTTC. This encodes CASSLGPGGVSGYTF.

This clone appeared a single time. This sequence joins TRBV10-3 and TRBJ2-7; 13 positions agree with TRBD2. The junction had 4 bases not matched to a gene; V was cut back by 6 bases and J by 2 bases. The CDR3 has 15 amino acids. The germline V gene encodes CDR1 ENHRY and CDR2 SYGVKD. The CDR3 here is CAIRPGLAGAYEQYF. CDR3 DNA sequence: TGTGCCATCAGACCCGGACTAGCGGGGGCCTACGAGCAGTACTTC.

The chain combines TRBV27 with TRBJ2-3, with 7 bases lining up with TRBD2. This CDR3 region has 15 residues. Germline loops: CDR1 MNHEY, CDR2 SMNVEV (reference sequence). V trimming: 4 bases; J trimming: 3 bases; junction bases outside the gene matches: 7. CDR3 DNA: TGTGCCAGCAGTTCCGGACTAGGCGAGACAGATACGCAGTATTTT. This translates into CASSSGLGETDTQYF.

This chain joins TRBV9 and TRBJ1-3; D ambiguous. From germline, CDR1 is SGDLS and CDR2 YYNGEE. The CDR3 is 15 amino acids. Trimming removed 2 bases at V and 1 base at J, with 10 bases between. The DNA for the CDR3 is TGTGCCAGCAGCGTTAACAGTGGTTCTGGAAACACCATATATTTT. This translates into CASSVNSGSGNTIYF.

This clone turned up a few times. J is TRBJ2-1 and V is TRBV9, with D possibly matching TRBD1 (6 bases). The CDR3 is 18 residues long. Germline V gene data show CDR1 as SGDLS and CDR2 as YYNGEE. V was clipped by 0 bases and J by 8 bases, with 24 bases between them. CDR3 amino acids: CASSVGYPRDTLGHEQFF. The CDR3 coding sequence is TGTGCCAGCAGCGTAGGATACCCCCGGGACACCCTTGGCCATGAGCAGTTCTTC.

V usage is TRBV2 and J usage is TRBJ2-5, with 8 bases that match TRBD2. The CDR3 has 14 residues. The junction had 1 base not matched to a gene; V was cut back by 4 bases and J by 0 bases. Looked up from germline, CDR1 is SNHLY and CDR2 is FYNNEI. CDR3 amino acids: CASSVGRDQETQYF. The CDR3 DNA reads TGTGCCAGCAGTGTCGGGAGGGACCAAGAGACCCAGTACTTC. Variable domain in full (rest from reference TRBV2 and TRBJ2-5): EPEVTQTPSHQVTQMGQEVILRCVPISNHLYFYWYRQILGQKVEFLVSFYNNEISEKSEIFDDQFSVERPDGSNFTLKIRSTKLEDSAMYFCASSVGRDQETQYFGPGTRLLVL.

The chain has TRBV7-2 and TRBJ1-1; 7 bases align to TRBD1. CDR3 length: 14 residues. The germline V gene has CDR1 SGHTA and CDR2 FQGNSA. The V segment lost 5 bases and the J segment 1 base; nucleotides outside the gene matches: 4. The CDR3: CASSPTGENTEAFF. DNA of the CDR3: TGTGCCAGCAGCCCAACAGGGGAGAACACTGAAGCTTTCTTT.

The chain joins TRBV5-4 to TRBJ2-7; TRBD2 matches at 10 bases. Unmatched junction bases numbered 8, after V lost 0 bases and J lost 5 bases. Germline lookup yields CDR1 SGHNT and CDR2 YYREEE (reference sequence). This CDR3 contains 16 residues. The CDR3 bases are TGTGCCAGCAGCTTGGGGGGGGGACTAGCGATCCACGAGCAGTACTTC. Amino acid sequence: CASSLGGGLAIHEQYF.